These T cell receptor beta chains were read from a single sample in a study of blood T cells in healthy people across ages. TCRdb reanalysed the 5' RACE reads using MiXCR and keeps one entry per CDR3 protein. The table lists about 1.5 million distinct CDR3 sequences, approximately 40% of them singletons, with 7.9% in the top ten. Sequencing input: blood. The receptor source for this set is a woman aged 18-35 years in good health. CDR3s include the opening cysteine and the closing phenylalanine or tryptophan. The D gene is left open where the match is weak. Expanded clones get a size class; other rows say once, few or many, or leave the size out.

D: .; V: TRBV12-3/TRBV12-4; size: .; J: TRBJ2-5; CDR3: CASSLRGRNNEQYF; DNA: TGTGCCAGCAGTTTAAGGGGTAGGAACAATGAGCAGTACTTC
D: .; V: TRBV10-3; size: .; J: TRBJ2-2; CDR3: CAGSGSTGELFF; DNA: TGTGCCGGAAGTGGAAGCACCGGGGAGCTGTTTTTT
D: TRBD2; V: TRBV14; size: .; J: TRBJ2-2; CDR3: CASSRSTGTSGSSAGELFF; DNA: TGTGCCAGCAGCCGATCTACCGGGACTAGCGGGAGTTCGGCCGGGGAGCTGTTTTTT
D: TRBD1; V: TRBV10-3; size: .; J: TRBJ1-2; CDR3: CAITQGAGYDYTF; DNA: TGTGCCATTACACAGGGGGCTGGGTATGACTACACCTTC
D: TRBD2; V: TRBV4-1; size: once; J: TRBJ2-7; CDR3: CASSPSSGDRSYEQYF; DNA: TGCGCCAGCAGCCCCTCTAGCGGGGACCGATCCTACGAGCAGTACTTC
D: TRBD1; V: TRBV4-1; size: .; J: TRBJ1-2; CDR3: CASSQGLGTGNYGYTF; DNA: TGCGCCAGCAGCCAAGGCTTGGGGACAGGCAACTATGGCTACACCTTC
D: .; V: TRBV7-9; size: .; J: TRBJ1-1; CDR3: CASSQAGRNFEAFF; DNA: TGTGCCAGCAGCCAAGCAGGACGCAACTTTGAAGCTTTCTTT
D: TRBD2; V: TRBV25-1; size: few; J: TRBJ2-4; CDR3: CASSLGRLAVGNIQYF; DNA: TGTGCCAGCAGCCTCGGCAGACTAGCTGTGGGAAACATTCAGTACTTC
D: TRBD2; V: TRBV29-1; size: few; J: TRBJ2-3; CDR3: CSVDGGGNTDTQYF; DNA: TGCAGCGTTGATGGCGGGGGTAACACAGATACGCAGTATTTT
D: .; V: TRBV20-1; size: few; J: TRBJ2-3; CDR3: CSASLGTDTQYF; DNA: TGCAGTGCTAGCCTTGGGACAGATACGCAGTATTTT
D: TRBD1; V: TRBV20-1; size: .; J: TRBJ1-6; CDR3: CSAPTGDRRNSPLHF; DNA: TGCAGTGCTCCTACTGGGGACAGACGGAATTCACCCCTCCACTTT
D: TRBD2; V: TRBV20-1; size: few; J: TRBJ2-3; CDR3: CSAAPRTSGKADTQYF; DNA: TGCAGTGCTGCCCCCCGGACTAGCGGGAAGGCAGATACGCAGTATTTT
D: .; V: TRBV5-1; size: .; J: TRBJ2-7; CDR3: CANSLRIGGDRAYNEQYF; DNA: TGCGCCAACAGCTTAAGGATAGGCGGGGACAGAGCCTACAATGAGCAGTACTTC
D: TRBD1; V: TRBV12-3/TRBV12-4; size: .; J: TRBJ2-7; CDR3: CASSLSGTGPAYEQYF; DNA: TGTGCCAGCAGTTTATCCGGGACAGGACCTGCCTACGAGCAGTACTTC
D: .; V: TRBV2; size: .; J: TRBJ1-4; CDR3: CASRWTDDNEKLFF; DNA: TGTGCCAGCAGATGGACAGACGATAATGAAAAACTGTTTTTT
D: .; V: TRBV10-3; size: few; J: TRBJ2-7; CDR3: CAISDPRNEQYF; DNA: TGTGCCATCAGTGACCCCCGCAACGAGCAGTACTTC
D: .; V: TRBV20-1; size: few; J: TRBJ1-5; CDR3: CSATHALGTMNSNQPQHF; DNA: TGCAGTGCTACACACGCACTCGGGACAATGAATAGCAATCAGCCCCAGCATTTT
D: .; V: TRBV12-3/TRBV12-4; size: once; J: TRBJ2-5; CDR3: CASNGQDYNEQYF; DNA: TGTGCCAGCAACGGACAGGACTACAATGAGCAGTACTTC
D: .; V: TRBV6-2/TRBV6-3; size: .; J: TRBJ2-1; CDR3: CASRALTQDEQFF; DNA: TGTGCCAGCAGGGCACTTACTCAAGATGAGCAGTTCTTC
D: .; V: TRBV10-3; size: .; J: TRBJ1-4; CDR3: CAIAPRTNEKLFF; DNA: TGTGCCATCGCCCCGAGAACTAATGAGAAACTGTTTTTT
D: TRBD2; V: TRBV20-1; size: .; J: TRBJ2-5; CDR3: CSANSGRGETQYF; DNA: TGCAGTGCTAATAGCGGGAGAGGGGAGACCCAGTACTTC
D: TRBD2; V: TRBV4-1; size: .; J: TRBJ2-1; CDR3: CASSQDVGLAYEQFF; DNA: TGCGCCAGCAGCCAAGATGTCGGACTAGCGTATGAGCAGTTCTTC
D: TRBD2; V: TRBV20-1; size: .; J: TRBJ2-3; CDR3: CSANPRTSTSTDTQYF; DNA: TGCAGTGCTAACCCTCGGACTAGCACCTCCACAGATACGCAGTATTTT
D: TRBD1; V: TRBV2; size: once; J: TRBJ2-3; CDR3: CASSLEGTDIDTQYF; DNA: TGTGCCAGCAGTTTAGAAGGGACAGACATAGATACGCAGTATTTT
D: .; V: TRBV5-1; size: many; J: TRBJ2-3; CDR3: CASSLGTSTDTQYF; DNA: TGCGCCAGCAGCTTGGGGACTAGCACAGATACGCAGTATTTT
D: TRBD1; V: TRBV5-5; size: .; J: TRBJ2-3; CDR3: CASSPFSSTGANTQYF; DNA: TGTGCCAGCAGCCCCTTCTCATCGACAGGGGCCAATACGCAGTATTTT
D: .; V: TRBV29-1; size: few; J: TRBJ2-1; CDR3: CSVDSSGVGNEQFF; DNA: TGCAGCGTTGATAGTAGCGGAGTCGGCAATGAGCAGTTCTTC
D: .; V: TRBV20-1; size: .; J: TRBJ1-1; CDR3: CSARGSAMNTEAFF; DNA: TGCAGTGCGAGGGGGTCAGCTATGAACACTGAAGCTTTCTTT
D: .; V: TRBV20-1; size: .; J: TRBJ2-1; CDR3: CSASPGGYEQFF; DNA: TGCAGTGCTAGCCCTGGGGGCTATGAGCAGTTCTTC
D: TRBD1; V: TRBV4-2; size: .; J: TRBJ2-7; CDR3: CASSQAGTGRNNEQYF; DNA: TGTGCCAGCAGCCAAGCCGGGACAGGACGAAACAATGAGCAGTACTTC
D: .; V: TRBV13; size: .; J: TRBJ2-3; CDR3: CASSIRGLDTQYF; DNA: TGTGCCAGCAGCATTCGGGGGTTGGATACGCAGTATTTT
D: TRBD1; V: TRBV7-2; size: .; J: TRBJ1-6; CDR3: CASSAGTASPPHF; DNA: TGTGCCAGCAGCGCCGGGACAGCTTCACCCCCCCACTTT
D: .; V: TRBV5-1; size: many; J: TRBJ2-7; CDR3: CASSFRDGSSYEQYF; DNA: TGCGCCAGCAGCTTCCGGGACGGATCCTCCTACGAGCAGTACTTC
D: .; V: TRBV12-3/TRBV12-4; size: .; J: TRBJ1-6; CDR3: CASSFGSLARSPLHF; DNA: TGTGCCAGCAGTTTCGGGAGTCTAGCACGTTCACCCCTCCACTTT
D: .; V: TRBV9; size: few; J: TRBJ2-3; CDR3: CASSVTADTQYF; DNA: TGTGCCAGCAGCGTAACGGCGGATACGCAGTATTTT
D: .; V: TRBV20-1; size: .; J: TRBJ2-1; CDR3: CSASYIGRDSYNEQFF; DNA: TGCAGTGCTAGTTATATTGGCCGAGACTCCTACAATGAGCAGTTCTTC
D: TRBD2; V: TRBV6-6; size: few; J: TRBJ2-3; CDR3: CASSYKASGREGTQYF; DNA: TGTGCCAGCAGTTACAAGGCTAGCGGGAGGGAGGGTACGCAGTATTTT
D: .; V: TRBV5-1; size: .; J: TRBJ1-4; CDR3: CASSSLQQGRGEKLFF; DNA: TGCGCCAGCAGCTCGTTACAACAGGGTAGGGGTGAAAAACTGTTTTTT
D: TRBD2; V: TRBV5-1; size: .; J: TRBJ2-7; CDR3: CASSPPGLAGDPYEQYF; DNA: TGCGCCAGCAGCCCTCCGGGACTAGCGGGAGACCCGTACGAGCAGTACTTC
D: .; V: TRBV12-3/TRBV12-4; size: .; J: TRBJ2-3; CDR3: CASSPGLLTTDTQYF; DNA: TGTGCCAGCAGTCCGGGACTCCTAACCACAGATACGCAGTATTTT
D: TRBD1; V: TRBV20-1; size: .; J: TRBJ1-4; CDR3: CSASWWRGQGEKLFF; DNA: TGCAGTGCTAGTTGGTGGAGGGGACAGGGTGAAAAACTGTTTTTT
D: TRBD2; V: TRBV12-3/TRBV12-4; size: few; J: TRBJ2-7; CDR3: CASSGTSGPSYEQYF; DNA: TGTGCCAGCAGTGGGACTAGCGGACCTTCCTACGAGCAGTACTTC
D: .; V: TRBV7-6; size: .; J: TRBJ2-7; CDR3: CASSLPSSSYEQYF; DNA: TGTGCCAGCAGCCTCCCCTCCTCTTCCTACGAGCAGTACTTC
D: .; V: TRBV2; size: few; J: TRBJ2-5; CDR3: CASSDDRQETQYF; DNA: TGTGCCAGCAGTGACGACCGCCAAGAGACCCAGTACTTC
D: .; V: TRBV12-3/TRBV12-4; size: .; J: TRBJ1-4; CDR3: CAKEKLFF; DNA: TGTGCCAAGGAAAAACTGTTTTTT
D: .; V: TRBV7-2; size: once; J: TRBJ2-3; CDR3: CASSFRPGRTDTQYF; DNA: TGTGCCAGCAGTTTCCGCCCAGGCCGCACAGATACGCAGTATTTT
D: TRBD2; V: TRBV5-6; size: .; J: TRBJ2-7; CDR3: CASSFGTSGRVYEQYF; DNA: TGTGCCAGCAGCTTTGGGACTAGCGGGAGAGTCTACGAGCAGTACTTC
D: TRBD1; V: TRBV5-1; size: .; J: TRBJ2-7; CDR3: CASSRKVAQGVNPYEQYF; DNA: TGCGCCAGCAGCAGGAAGGTCGCCCAGGGGGTAAATCCCTACGAGCAGTACTTC
D: TRBD2; V: TRBV3-1; size: .; J: TRBJ2-3; CDR3: CASSQGISGATDTQYF; DNA: TGTGCCAGCAGCCAAGGGATTAGCGGGGCCACAGATACGCAGTATTTT
D: .; V: TRBV20-1; size: .; J: TRBJ1-1; CDR3: CSARGAAAFF; DNA: TGCAGTGCTAGGGGGGCTGCAGCTTTCTTT
D: .; V: TRBV9; size: .; J: TRBJ1-1; CDR3: CASSASQGANTEAFF; DNA: TGTGCCAGCAGTGCCAGTCAAGGAGCGAACACTGAAGCTTTCTTT